This T cell receptor (beta chain) was sequenced in a study of T-cell reconstitution after alpha-beta-depleted transplantation in children. V was cut by 6 bases and J by 3 bases, with 15 bases left in between. Germline V gene data show CDR1 as MNHEY and CDR2 as SMNVEV (reference sequence). The CDR3 contains 14 residues. Using unique molecular identifiers, the investigators prepared the TCRbeta library. MiXCR was run by TCRdb on the PCR reads, yielding one entry per CDR3 protein. The sample holds roughly 610,000 distinct CDR3 sequences, roughly a tenth seen once. This clonotype has just a few counts. The source material was PBMCs from the stem cell graft donor, sampled from the stem cell graft. The V call is TRBV27, the J call TRBJ2-7, with D perhaps matching TRBD2 (5 bases). The clonotype originates from a human donor who donated a stem cell graft to a child with acute myeloid leukemia. For the CDR3, the DNA is TGTGCCAGCAGCCCAACGGGATACCTCTACGAGCAGTACTTC. Residues: CASSPTGYLYEQYF.